This T cell receptor (beta chain) was observed in a study of blood T cell repertoires in COVID-19. Study background: Italy, Spain and the United States were the sources of the convalescent and acute COVID-19 samples. In each case, the material was cDNA or gDNA derived from T cells, B-cell-depleted T cells, or PBMCs.

Original analysis: The authors estimated nucleated cell counts from reference gene primer amplification. Sequencing used immunoSEQ multiplex PCR; TCRdb keeps in-frame clones, though not all of them. V, J and clone size reflect that table, while D and trimming were determined from the DNA. The data contain more than 150,000 clones, roughly 85% of them singletons. The CDR3 runs to 17 residues. The germline gives CDR1 SGDLS, CDR2 YYNGEE. V shed 2 bases, J shed 6 bases, and the junction held 7 bases outside the gene matches. This clonotype was obtained from a woman in her 70s with acute or convalescent COVID-19. The V gene is TRBV9, the J gene TRBJ2-1, with 14 bases identical to TRBD2. The sequenced sample consisted of peripheral blood. The CDR3 nucleotides read TGTGCCAGCAGCGTGGGACTAGCGGGAGATCTCCGCAATGAGCAGTTCTTC. It yields the protein CASSVGLAGDLRNEQFF.